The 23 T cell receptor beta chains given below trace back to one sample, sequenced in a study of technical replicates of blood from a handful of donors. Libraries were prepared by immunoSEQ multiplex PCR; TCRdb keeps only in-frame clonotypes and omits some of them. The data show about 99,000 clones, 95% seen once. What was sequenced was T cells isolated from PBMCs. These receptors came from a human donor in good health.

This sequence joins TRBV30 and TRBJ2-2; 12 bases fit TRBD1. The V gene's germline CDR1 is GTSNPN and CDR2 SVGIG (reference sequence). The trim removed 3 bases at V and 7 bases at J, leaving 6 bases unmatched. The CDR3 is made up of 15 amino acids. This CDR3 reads CAWSQGQGADGELFF. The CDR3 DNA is TGTGCCTGGAGCCAGGGACAGGGGGCCGACGGGGAGCTGTTTTTT.

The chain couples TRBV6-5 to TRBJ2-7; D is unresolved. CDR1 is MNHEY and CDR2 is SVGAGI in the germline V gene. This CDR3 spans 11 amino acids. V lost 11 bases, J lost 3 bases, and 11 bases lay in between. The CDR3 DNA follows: TGTGCCTGTGGGCAGGACTACGAGCAGTACTTC. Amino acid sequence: CACGQDYEQYF.

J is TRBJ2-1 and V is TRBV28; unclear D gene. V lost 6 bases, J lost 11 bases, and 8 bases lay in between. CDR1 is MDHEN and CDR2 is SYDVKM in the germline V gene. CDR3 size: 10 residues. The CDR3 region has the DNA TGTGCCAGCAGCTCCTTTAAGCAGTTCTTC. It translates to CASSSFKQFF.

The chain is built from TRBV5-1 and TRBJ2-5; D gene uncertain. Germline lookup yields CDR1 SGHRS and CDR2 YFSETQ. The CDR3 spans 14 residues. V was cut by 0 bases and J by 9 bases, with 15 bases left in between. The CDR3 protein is CASSLVGGPAPQYF. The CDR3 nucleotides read TGCGCCAGCAGCTTGGTAGGCGGCCCGGCGCCCCAGTACTTC.

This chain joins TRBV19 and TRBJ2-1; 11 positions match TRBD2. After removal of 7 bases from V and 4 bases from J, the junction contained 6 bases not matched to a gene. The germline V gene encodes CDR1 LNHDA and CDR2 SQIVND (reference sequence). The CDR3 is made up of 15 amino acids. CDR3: CASNPSGGMYNEQFF. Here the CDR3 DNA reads TGTGCCAGTAACCCTAGCGGGGGGATGTACAATGAGCAGTTCTTC.

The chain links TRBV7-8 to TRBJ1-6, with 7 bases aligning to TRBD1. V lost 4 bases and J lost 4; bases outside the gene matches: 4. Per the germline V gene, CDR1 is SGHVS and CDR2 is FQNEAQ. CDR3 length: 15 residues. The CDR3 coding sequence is TGTGCCAGCAGCTCCGAGACAGGGTATAATTCACCCCTCCACTTT. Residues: CASSSETGYNSPLHF.

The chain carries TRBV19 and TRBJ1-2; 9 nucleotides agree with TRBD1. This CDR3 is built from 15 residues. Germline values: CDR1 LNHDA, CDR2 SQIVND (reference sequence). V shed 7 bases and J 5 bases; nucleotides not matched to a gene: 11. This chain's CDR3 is CASTLTSTGGYGYTF. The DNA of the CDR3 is TGTGCCAGTACCCTAACCTCGACAGGGGGATATGGCTACACCTTC.

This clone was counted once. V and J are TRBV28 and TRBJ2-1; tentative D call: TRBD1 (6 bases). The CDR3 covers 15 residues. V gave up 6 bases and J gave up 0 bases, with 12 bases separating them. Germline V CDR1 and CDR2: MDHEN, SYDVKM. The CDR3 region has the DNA TGTGCCAGCAGGGCTGACAGGAGCTCCTACAATGAGCAGTTCTTC. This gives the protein CASRADRSSYNEQFF.

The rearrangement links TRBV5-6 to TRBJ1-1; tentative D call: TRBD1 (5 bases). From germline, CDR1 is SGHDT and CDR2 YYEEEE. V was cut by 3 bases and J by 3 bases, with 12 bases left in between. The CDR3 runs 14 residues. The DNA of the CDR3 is TGTGCCAGCAGCTGGGGCAGGCCTGACACTGAAGCTTTCTTT. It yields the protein CASSWGRPDTEAFF.

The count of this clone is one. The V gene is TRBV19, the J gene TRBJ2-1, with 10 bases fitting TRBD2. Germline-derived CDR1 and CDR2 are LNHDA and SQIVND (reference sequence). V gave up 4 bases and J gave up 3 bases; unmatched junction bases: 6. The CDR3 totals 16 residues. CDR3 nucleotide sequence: TGTGCCAGTAGTAGGTCCGGGACTAGCGTCTACAATGAGCAGTTCTTC. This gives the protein CASSRSGTSVYNEQFF.

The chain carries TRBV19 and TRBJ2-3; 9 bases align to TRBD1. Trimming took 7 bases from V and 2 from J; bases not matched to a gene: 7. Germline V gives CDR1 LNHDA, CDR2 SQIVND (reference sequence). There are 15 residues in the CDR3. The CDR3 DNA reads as TGTGCCAGTACTACCGGGACAGGGTTCACAGATACGCAGTATTTT. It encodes CASTTGTGFTDTQYF.

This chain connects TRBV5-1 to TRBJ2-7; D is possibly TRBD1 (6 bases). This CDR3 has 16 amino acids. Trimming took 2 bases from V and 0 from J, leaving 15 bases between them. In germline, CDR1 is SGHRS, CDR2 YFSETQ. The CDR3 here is CASSFNAGATSYEQYF. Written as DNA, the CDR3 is TGCGCCAGCAGCTTTAACGCAGGGGCAACCTCCTACGAGCAGTACTTC.

The CDR3 spells CASSSGLAGGMAQYF. CDR3 coding DNA: TGTGCCAGCAGTTCCGGACTAGCGGGAGGTATGGCCCAGTACTTC. The chain is built from TRBV28 and TRBJ2-5, with 14 nucleotides matching TRBD2. V lost 4 bases, J lost 9 bases, and 7 bases stayed unmatched. The CDR3 runs 15 residues. In germline, CDR1 is MDHEN, CDR2 SYDVKM. The variable domain in full, with the rest retrieved from reference TRBV28 and TRBJ2-5, is DVKVTQSSRYLVKRTGEKVFLECVQDMDHENMFWYRQDPGLGLRLIYFSYDVKMKEKGDIPEGYSVSREKKERFSLILESASTNQTSMYLCASSSGLAGGMAQYFGPGTRLLVL.

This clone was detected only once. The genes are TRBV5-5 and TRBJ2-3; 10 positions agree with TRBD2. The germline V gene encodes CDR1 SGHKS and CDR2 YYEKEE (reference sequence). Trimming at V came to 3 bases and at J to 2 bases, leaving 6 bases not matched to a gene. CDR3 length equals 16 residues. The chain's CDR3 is CASSSGLADFTDTQYF. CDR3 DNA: TGTGCCAGCAGCTCCGGACTAGCGGACTTCACAGATACGCAGTATTTT.

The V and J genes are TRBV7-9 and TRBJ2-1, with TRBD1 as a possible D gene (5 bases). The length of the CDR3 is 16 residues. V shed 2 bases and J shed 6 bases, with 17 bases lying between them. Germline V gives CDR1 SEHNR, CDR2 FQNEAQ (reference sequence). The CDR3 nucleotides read TGTGCCAGCAGCTTACTGGAAGGTGTAAGGGGCAATGAGCAGTTCTTC. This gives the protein CASSLLEGVRGNEQFF.

The CDR3 nucleotides are TGTGCCAGCAGCCAGGCCGGGAGGGACGAGCAGTACTTC. Translation: CASSQAGRDEQYF. The chain has TRBV4-2 and TRBJ2-7, with 8 bases identical to TRBD2. The trim removed 3 bases at V and 5 bases at J, leaving 3 bases unmatched. This CDR3 spans 13 amino acids. Germline values: CDR1 LGHNA, CDR2 YNFKEQ.

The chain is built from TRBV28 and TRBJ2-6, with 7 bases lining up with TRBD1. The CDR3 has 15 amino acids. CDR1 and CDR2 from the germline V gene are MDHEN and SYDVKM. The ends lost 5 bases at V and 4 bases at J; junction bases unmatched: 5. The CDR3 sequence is CASSPTGSGANVLTF. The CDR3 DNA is TGTGCCAGCAGTCCGACAGGGTCGGGGGCCAACGTCCTGACTTTC.

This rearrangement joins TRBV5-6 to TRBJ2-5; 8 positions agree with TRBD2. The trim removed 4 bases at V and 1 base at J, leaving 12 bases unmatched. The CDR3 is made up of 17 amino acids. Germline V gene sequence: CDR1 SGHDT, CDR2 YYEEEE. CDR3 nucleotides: TGTGCCAGCAGCGTACTAGGGAAACTAGCGGTCCAAGAGACCCAGTACTTC. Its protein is CASSVLGKLAVQETQYF.

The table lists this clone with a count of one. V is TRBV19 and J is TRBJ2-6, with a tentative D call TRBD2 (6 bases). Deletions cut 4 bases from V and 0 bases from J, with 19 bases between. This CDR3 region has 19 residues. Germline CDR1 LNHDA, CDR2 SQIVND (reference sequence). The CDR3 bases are TGTGCCAGTAGTAGAGAAGCCGGGACTGCTGACTCTGGGGCCAACGTCCTGACTTTC. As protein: CASSREAGTADSGANVLTF.

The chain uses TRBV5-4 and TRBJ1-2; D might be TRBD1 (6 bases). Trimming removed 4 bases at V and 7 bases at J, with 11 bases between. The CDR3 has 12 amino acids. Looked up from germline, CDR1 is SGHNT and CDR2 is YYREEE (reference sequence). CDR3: CASSLTGSGYTF. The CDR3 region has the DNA TGTGCCAGCAGCCTAACAGGGTCTGGCTACACCTTC.

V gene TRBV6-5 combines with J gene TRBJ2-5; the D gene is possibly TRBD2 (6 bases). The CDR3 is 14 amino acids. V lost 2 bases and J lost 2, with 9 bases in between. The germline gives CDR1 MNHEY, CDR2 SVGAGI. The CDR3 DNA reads TGTGCCAGCAGTTACCGGAGGGAACAAGAGACCCAGTACTTC. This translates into CASSYRREQETQYF.

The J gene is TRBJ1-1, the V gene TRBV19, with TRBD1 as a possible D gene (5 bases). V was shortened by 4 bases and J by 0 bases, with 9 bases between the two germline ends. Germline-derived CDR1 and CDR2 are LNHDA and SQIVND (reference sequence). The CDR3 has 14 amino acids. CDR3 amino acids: CASSKGRVNTEAFF. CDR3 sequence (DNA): TGTGCCAGTAGTAAGGGCAGGGTGAACACTGAAGCTTTCTTT.

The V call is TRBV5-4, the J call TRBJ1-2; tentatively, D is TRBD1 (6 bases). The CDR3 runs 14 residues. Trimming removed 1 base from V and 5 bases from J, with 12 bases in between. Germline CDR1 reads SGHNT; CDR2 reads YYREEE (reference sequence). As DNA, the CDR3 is TGTGCCAGCAGCTTGAGGGGGGGCTTATATGGCTACACCTTC. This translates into CASSLRGGLYGYTF.